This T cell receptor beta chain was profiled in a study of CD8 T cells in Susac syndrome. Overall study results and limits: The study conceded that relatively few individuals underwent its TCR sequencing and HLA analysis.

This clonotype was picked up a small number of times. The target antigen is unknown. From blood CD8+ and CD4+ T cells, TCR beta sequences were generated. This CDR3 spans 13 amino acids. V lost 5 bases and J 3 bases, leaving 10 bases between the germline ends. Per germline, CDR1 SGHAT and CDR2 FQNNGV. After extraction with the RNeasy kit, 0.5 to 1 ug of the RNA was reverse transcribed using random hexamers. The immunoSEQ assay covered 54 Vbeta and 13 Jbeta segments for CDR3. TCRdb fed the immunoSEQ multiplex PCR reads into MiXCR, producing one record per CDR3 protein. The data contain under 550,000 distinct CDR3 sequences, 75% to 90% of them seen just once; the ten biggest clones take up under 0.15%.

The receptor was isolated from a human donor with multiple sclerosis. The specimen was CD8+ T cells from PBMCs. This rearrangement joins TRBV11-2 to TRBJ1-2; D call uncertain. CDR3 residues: CASSVIEDYGYTF. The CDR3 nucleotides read TGTGCCAGCAGCGTCATAGAGGACTATGGCTACACCTTC.